A selection of T cell receptor beta chains follows, all from one sample in a study of early T cells in non-severe SARS-CoV-2 infection. Using its own MiXCR run on the 5' RACE reads, TCRdb lists one record per CDR3 protein. Among about 39,000 distinct CDR3 sequences, 5.5% were seen once, and the ten largest hold 4% to 4.5%. The sample in question was whole blood, obtained at baseline. The receptors originated from an adult who was a healthcare worker with PCR-confirmed SARS-CoV-2 infection or an uninfected control (not recorded which). The CDR3 runs from the conserved cysteine through the conserved F or W. A D gene is named only where the DNA matches it firmly. Where a row states a size, it is once, few, many or the class of an expanded clone; other rows omit it.

d_call j_call v_call clone_size cdr3_aa cdr3_nt
TRBD1 TRBJ2-7 TRBV29-1 many CSVERGQGENEQYF TGCAGCGTTGAAAGGGGACAGGGGGAAAACGAGCAGTACTTC
TRBD1 TRBJ1-1 TRBV11-3 many CASSLGRDREMNTEAFF TGTGCCAGCAGCTTAGGCAGGGACAGGGAAATGAACACTGAAGCTTTCTTT
. TRBJ2-5 TRBV6-1 few CASSAGLMGREGTQYF TGTGCCAGCAGTGCGGGCCTCATGGGTCGGGAAGGGACCCAGTACTTC
. TRBJ2-3 TRBV5-4 many CASSGGRGAGSTDTQYF TGTGCCAGCAGCGGAGGTCGCGGGGCGGGAAGCACAGATACGCAGTATTTT
. TRBJ2-3 TRBV5-1 few CASSPSSNRADTQYF TGCGCCAGCAGCCCGTCCAGCAACAGGGCCGATACGCAGTATTTT
. TRBJ2-7 TRBV3-1 few CASSQVPHEQYF TGTGCCAGCAGCCAAGTACCCCACGAGCAGTACTTC
. TRBJ2-7 TRBV12-5 many CASGTSGWTYEQYF TGTGCTAGTGGCACATCTGGTTGGACCTACGAGCAGTACTTC
. TRBJ1-3 TRBV10-3 many CAIHQGGGNTIYF TGTGCCATCCATCAGGGTGGCGGAAACACCATATATTTT
. TRBJ2-6 TRBV5-6 many CASSSTRGPSGANVLTF TGTGCCAGCAGTTCTACCCGGGGGCCCTCCGGGGCCAACGTCCTGACTTTC
. TRBJ2-3 TRBV29-1 few CSAARDGELNTQYF TGCAGCGCTGCCCGGGACGGAGAATTGAATACGCAGTATTTT
TRBD1 TRBJ2-7 TRBV20-1 many CSANPPRQGSYEQYF TGCAGTGCTAATCCCCCCAGACAGGGCTCCTACGAGCAGTACTTC
. TRBJ2-1 TRBV3-1 few CASSQDKVYNEQFF TGTGCCAGCAGCCAAGATAAAGTCTACAATGAGCAGTTCTTC
TRBD1 TRBJ2-7 TRBV6-5 few CASRKADRGKDEQYF TGTGCCAGCAGGAAAGCGGACAGGGGAAAGGACGAGCAGTACTTC
TRBD1 TRBJ1-2 TRBV4-1 . CASSQADRDYGYTF TGCGCCAGCAGCCAAGCGGACAGGGACTATGGCTACACCTTC
. TRBJ1-5 TRBV6-2/TRBV6-3 . CASTGQHTAAPQHF TGTGCCAGCACGGGGCAGCATACCGCAGCGCCCCAGCATTTT
. TRBJ2-5 TRBV2 many CASTEDRWGTQYF TGTGCCAGCACCGAAGACAGGTGGGGGACCCAGTACTTC
TRBD1 TRBJ1-6 TRBV7-6 many CASSLGTGNNSPLHF TGTGCCAGCAGCTTGGGGACAGGGAATAATTCACCCCTCCACTTT
TRBD2 TRBJ2-1 TRBV7-2 few CASSLNLAGGPPPNEQFF TGTGCCAGCAGCTTAAATTTGGCGGGAGGGCCACCGCCCAATGAGCAGTTCTTC
. TRBJ2-1 TRBV2 . CASSILEAYNEQFF TGTGCCAGCAGTATACTAGAGGCCTACAATGAGCAGTTCTTC
. TRBJ2-3 TRBV15 . CVTLEYPSTDTQYF TGTGTCACCCTCGAGTACCCTAGCACAGATACGCAGTATTTT
. TRBJ1-6 TRBV6-5 many CASTGQNYNSPLHF TGTGCCAGCACCGGACAGAATTATAATTCACCCCTCCACTTT
. TRBJ2-5 TRBV3-1 many CATNGAAWRGTQYF TGTGCCACTAACGGAGCGGCGTGGCGGGGGACCCAGTACTTC
TRBD2 TRBJ2-2 TRBV7-2 few CASRPGGSSGGYGELFF TGTGCCAGCAGACCCGGAGGTTCTAGCGGGGGATACGGGGAGCTGTTTTTT
. TRBJ1-2 TRBV6-2/TRBV6-3 . CASSLTVNYGYTF TGTGCCAGCAGTCTGACTGTTAACTATGGCTACACCTTC
TRBD1 TRBJ1-3 TRBV7-7 many CASSLGTASGNTIYF TGTGCTAGCAGCTTAGGGACAGCCTCTGGAAACACCATATATTTT
. TRBJ2-1 TRBV7-6 medium-sized CASHLLSGTPYNEQFF TGTGCCAGCCACTTATTATCCGGGACACCCTACAATGAGCAGTTCTTC